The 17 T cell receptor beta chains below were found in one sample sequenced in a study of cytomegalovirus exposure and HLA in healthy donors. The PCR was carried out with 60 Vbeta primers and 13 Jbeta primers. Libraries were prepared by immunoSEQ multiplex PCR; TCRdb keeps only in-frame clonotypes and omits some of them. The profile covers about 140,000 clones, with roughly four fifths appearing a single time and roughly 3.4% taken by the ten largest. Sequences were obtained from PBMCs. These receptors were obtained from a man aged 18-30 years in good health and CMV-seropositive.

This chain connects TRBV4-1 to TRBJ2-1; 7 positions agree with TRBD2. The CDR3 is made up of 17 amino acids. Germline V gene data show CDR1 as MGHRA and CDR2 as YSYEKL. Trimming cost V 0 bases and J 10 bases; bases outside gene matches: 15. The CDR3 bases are TGCGCCAGCAGCCAAGAGGTTGGGCTAGCGGAGAGGCGCGAGCAGTTCTTC. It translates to CASSQEVGLAERREQFF.

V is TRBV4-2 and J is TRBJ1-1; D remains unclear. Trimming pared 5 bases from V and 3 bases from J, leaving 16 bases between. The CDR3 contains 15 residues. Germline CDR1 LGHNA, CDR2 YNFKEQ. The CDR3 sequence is CASSKVPVGDTEAFF. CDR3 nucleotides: TGTGCCAGCAGCAAGGTACCAGTCGGAGACACTGAAGCTTTCTTT.

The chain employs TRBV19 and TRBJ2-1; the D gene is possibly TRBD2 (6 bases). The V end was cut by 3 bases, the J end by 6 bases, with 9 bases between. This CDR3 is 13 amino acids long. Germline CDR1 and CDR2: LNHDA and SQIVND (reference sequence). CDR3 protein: CASSIGSGNEQFF. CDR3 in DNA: TGTGCCAGTAGTATCGGGAGTGGCAATGAGCAGTTCTTC.

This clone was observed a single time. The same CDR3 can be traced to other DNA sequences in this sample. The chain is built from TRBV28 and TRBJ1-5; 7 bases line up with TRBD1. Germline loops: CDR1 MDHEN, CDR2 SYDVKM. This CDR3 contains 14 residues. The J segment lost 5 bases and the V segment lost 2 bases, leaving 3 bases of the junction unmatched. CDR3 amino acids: CASSLRQGDQPQHF. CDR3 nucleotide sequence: TGTGCCAGCAGTTTAAGACAGGGTGATCAGCCCCAGCATTTT.

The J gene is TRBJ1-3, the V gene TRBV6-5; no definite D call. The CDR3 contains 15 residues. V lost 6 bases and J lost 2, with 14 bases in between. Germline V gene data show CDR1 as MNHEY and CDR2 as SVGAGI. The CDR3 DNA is TGTGCCAGCAGCCAATCGACTCTCCCTGGAAACACCATATATTTT. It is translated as CASSQSTLPGNTIYF.

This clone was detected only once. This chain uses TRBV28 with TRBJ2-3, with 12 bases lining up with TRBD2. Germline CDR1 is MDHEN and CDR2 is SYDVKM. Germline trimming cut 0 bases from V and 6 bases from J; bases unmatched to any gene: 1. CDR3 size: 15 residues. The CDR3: CASSLWGTSGDTQYF. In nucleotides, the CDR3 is TGTGCCAGCAGTTTATGGGGGACTAGCGGGGATACGCAGTATTTT.

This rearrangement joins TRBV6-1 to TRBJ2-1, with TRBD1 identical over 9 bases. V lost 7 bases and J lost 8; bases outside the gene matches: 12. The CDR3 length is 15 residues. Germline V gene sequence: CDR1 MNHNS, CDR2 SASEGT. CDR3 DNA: TGTGCCAGCAAAATCACGACAGGGGGAAACGATGAGCAGTTCTTC. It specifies CASKITTGGNDEQFF.

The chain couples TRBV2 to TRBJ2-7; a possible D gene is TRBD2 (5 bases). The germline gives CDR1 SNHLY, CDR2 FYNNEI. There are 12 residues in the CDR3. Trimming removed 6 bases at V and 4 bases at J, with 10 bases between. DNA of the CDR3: TGTGCCAGCAGGCCGGGGTTTTACGAGCAGTACTTC. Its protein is CASRPGFYEQYF. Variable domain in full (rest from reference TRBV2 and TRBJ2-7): EPEVTQTPSHQVTQMGQEVILRCVPISNHLYFYWYRQILGQKVEFLVSFYNNEISEKSEIFDDQFSVERPDGSNFTLKIRSTKLEDSAMYFCASRPGFYEQYFGPGTRLTVT.

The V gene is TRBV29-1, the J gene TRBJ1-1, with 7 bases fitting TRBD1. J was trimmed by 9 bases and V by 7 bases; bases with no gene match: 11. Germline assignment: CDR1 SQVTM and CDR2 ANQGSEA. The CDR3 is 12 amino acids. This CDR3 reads CSETSSTGKAFF. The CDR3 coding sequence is TGCAGCGAAACCTCTTCGACAGGGAAAGCTTTCTTT.

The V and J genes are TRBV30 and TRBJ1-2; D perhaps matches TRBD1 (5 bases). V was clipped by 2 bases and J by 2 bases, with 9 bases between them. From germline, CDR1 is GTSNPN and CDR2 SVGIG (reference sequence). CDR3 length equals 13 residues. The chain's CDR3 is CAWSKQGNYGYTF. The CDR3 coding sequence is TGTGCCTGGAGTAAGCAGGGCAACTATGGCTACACCTTC.

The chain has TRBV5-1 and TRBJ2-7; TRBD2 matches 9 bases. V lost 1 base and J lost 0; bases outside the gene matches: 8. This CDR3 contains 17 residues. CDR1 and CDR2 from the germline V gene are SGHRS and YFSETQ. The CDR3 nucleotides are TGCGCCAGCAGCTTGACGGCTAGCGGGGTGAGCTCCTACGAGCAGTACTTC. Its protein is CASSLTASGVSSYEQYF.

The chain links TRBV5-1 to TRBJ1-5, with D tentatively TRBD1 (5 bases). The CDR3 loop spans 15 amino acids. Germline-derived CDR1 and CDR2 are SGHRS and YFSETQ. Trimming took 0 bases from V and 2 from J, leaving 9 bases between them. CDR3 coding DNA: TGCGCCAGCAGCTTGGGGGGCGTAGGCAATCAGCCCCAGCATTTT. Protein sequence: CASSLGGVGNQPQHF. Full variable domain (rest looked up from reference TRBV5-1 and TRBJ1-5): KAGVTQTPRYLIKTRGQQVTLSCSPISGHRSVSWYQQTPGQGLQFLFEYFSETQRNKGNFPGRFSGRQFSNSRSEMNVSTLELGDSALYLCASSLGGVGNQPQHFGDGTRLSIL.

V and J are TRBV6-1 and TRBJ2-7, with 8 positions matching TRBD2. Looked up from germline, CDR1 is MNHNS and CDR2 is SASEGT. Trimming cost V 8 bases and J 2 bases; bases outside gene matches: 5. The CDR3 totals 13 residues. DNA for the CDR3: TGTGCCAGCGAGGGACTAGGGACCTACGAGCAGTACTTC. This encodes CASEGLGTYEQYF.

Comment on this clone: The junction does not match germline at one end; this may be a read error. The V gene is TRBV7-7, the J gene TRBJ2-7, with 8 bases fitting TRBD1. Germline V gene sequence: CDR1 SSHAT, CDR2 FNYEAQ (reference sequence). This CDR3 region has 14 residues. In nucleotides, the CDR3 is TGTGCTAGCAGCTTAGCGGACAGGGCTGGCGAGCAGTACTTC. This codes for CASSLADRAGEQYF.

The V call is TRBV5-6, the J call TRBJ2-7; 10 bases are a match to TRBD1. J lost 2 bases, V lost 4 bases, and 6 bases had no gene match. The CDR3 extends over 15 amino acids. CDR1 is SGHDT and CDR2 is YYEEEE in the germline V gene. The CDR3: CASSPGTGVPYEQYF. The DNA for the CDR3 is TGTGCCAGCAGCCCCGGGACAGGGGTACCCTACGAGCAGTACTTC. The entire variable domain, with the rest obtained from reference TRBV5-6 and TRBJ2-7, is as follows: DAGVTQSPTHLIKTRGQQVTLRCSPKSGHDTVSWYQQALGQGPQFIFQYYEEEERQRGNFPDRFSGHQFPNYSSELNVNALLLGDSALYLCASSPGTGVPYEQYFGPGTRLTVT.

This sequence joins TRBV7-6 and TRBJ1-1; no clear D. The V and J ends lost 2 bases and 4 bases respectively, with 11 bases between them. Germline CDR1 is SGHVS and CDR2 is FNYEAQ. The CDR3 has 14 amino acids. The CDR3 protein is CASSLFAAGTEAFF. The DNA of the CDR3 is TGTGCCAGCAGCTTATTCGCCGCGGGCACTGAAGCTTTCTTT.

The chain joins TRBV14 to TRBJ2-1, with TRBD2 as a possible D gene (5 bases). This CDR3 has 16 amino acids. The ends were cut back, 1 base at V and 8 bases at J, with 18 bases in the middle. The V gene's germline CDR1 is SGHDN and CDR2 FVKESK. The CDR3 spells CASSQVPGERVDEQFF. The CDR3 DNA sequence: TGTGCCAGCAGCCAAGTTCCCGGGGAGAGGGTCGATGAGCAGTTCTTC.